This T cell receptor (beta chain) was sequenced during a study of monozygotic twins with inflammatory bowel disease. General observations from the study: A single strong clonotype or signal linked to IBD was not supported.

Note on this clonotype: Its antigen is not identified.

TCRdb re-called the 5' RACE reads, yielding one record per CDR3 amino acid sequence without DNA. The table for this sample gives some 400,000 distinct CDR3 sequences. CDR3 length: 15 residues. The sequenced sample was blood. The TCR was taken from a human donor with ulcerative colitis or Crohn's disease, or a healthy co-twin of an affected twin (not recorded which). The chain recombines TRBV12-3 or TRBV12-4 with TRBJ2-3; as DNA is missing, the TRBD2 call by TCRdb cannot be tested. This chain's CDR3 is CASTPRGLGTDTQYF.